This T cell receptor beta chain was obtained from a study of T-cell memory formation after mild COVID-19. Study at large: Most TCR clusters belonged to a single donor. Overall study findings and caveats: Whether second-wave clones peaking at day 37 were SARS-CoV-2 specific went unconfirmed. In pre-infection memory, a portion of responding clones appeared, which suggested that cross-reactive memory joined.

Libraries for TCRalpha and TCRbeta carried sample barcodes and unique molecular identifiers via 5'RACE. TCRdb redid the calling of the 5' RACE reads with MiXCR, one entry per CDR3 protein. The sample carries hundreds of thousands of distinct CDR3 sequences, about a sixth recorded once. J lost 0 bases, V lost 6 bases, and 5 bases had no gene match. From germline, CDR1 is SGDLS and CDR2 YYNGEE. The CDR3 consists of 14 residues. Comment on this clonotype: Its antigen remains unidentified.

This receptor was identified in an adult woman who had mild COVID-19 (a few samples of this study predate the infection). Cell type and time point are not known. The chain has TRBV9 and TRBJ2-7, with 8 nucleotides matching TRBD2. The sample consisted of PBMCs or a T cell subset sorted from them (not recorded which). In DNA form, the CDR3 reads TGTGCCAGCACCCCCGGGGGGGCCTCCTACGAGCAGTACTTC. This gives the protein CASTPGGASYEQYF.